These T cell receptor beta chains were read from a single sample in a study of beta chain features in type 1 diabetes. The protocol was immunoSEQ multiplex PCR, while the TCRdb copy is restricted to in-frame clones and leaves out a portion. The sample lists around 140,000 clones, around an eighth occurring once. Input material: central memory CD4+ T cells from blood. These receptors were obtained from a man in his late teens or twenties with type 1 diabetes. Each CDR3 is given without its conserved first and last residue. Fields, in order: CDR3 length, clone size, V gene, CDR3 protein. For some rows the clone size is stated as once, few or many, or as a class when expanded; others skip it.

13 NA TRBV7-9 ASSWDRAYTDTQY
14 few TRBV5-6 ASSLVEGLNTGELF
10 NA TRBV28 ASSWEGNGYT
11 NA TRBV30 AWSEQDNQPQH
11 NA TRBV7-8 ASSGQVVDEQY
14 few TRBV30 AWSVRGSLAKNIQY
11 few TRBV27 ASSFLQNTEAF
10 few TRBV29-1 SGRGLENIQY
15 NA TRBV9 ASSGRTGAPSGYGYT
16 few TRBV7-9 ASSSTRGATSTNEKLF
11 few TRBV6-6 ASSPTYTGELF
13 few TRBV18 ASSPRDTHYNEQF
13 many TRBV4-1 ASSQTPLRKDIQY
12 NA TRBV2 ASRAGTDNSPLH
14 NA TRBV14 ASSSHSGTAGYEQY
13 NA TRBV7-9 ASSLMGSTTDTQY
13 NA TRBV6-1 ASSEGQGAWETQY
14 few TRBV7-3 ASSSSPGQGVVEAF
11 NA TRBV4-1 ASSQDHDTRSG
12 few TRBV28 ASSLRGLEETQY
12 few TRBV7-7 ASSSGRGTDTQY
9 few TRBV29-1 SVVSYIEAF
12 NA TRBV30 AWGPARGFYGYT
14 few TRBV18 ASSPIAGSSYNEQF
10 NA TRBV5-1 ASSKLGETQY
10 many TRBV10-3 ATRQGQETQY
12 few TRBV7-8 ASSLRPGQGQQF
11 many TRBV7-9 AREPPGANVLT
13 few TRBV28 ASSNGQGPPIEQY
12 NA TRBV7-3 ASSPGGVGNTIY
16 few TRBV4-1 ASSQETGQGVLGTEAF
12 NA TRBV29-1 SKGQGPSGNTIY
11 NA TRBV14 ASSPDTINGYT